Sample share makes the clone carrying this T cell receptor (beta chain) medium-sized. This CDR3 has 14 residues. The V gene end was trimmed by 5 bases and the J gene end by 5 bases; junction bases not matched to a gene: 11. Germline values: CDR1 DFQATT, CDR2 SNEGSKA (reference sequence). TCRdb ran MiXCR on the PCR reads. The top ten hold 9.5% to 15% of the sample, which has about 12,000 clones, under 30% seen once. Thyroid surgery was preceded by no treatment in any patient. The data stem from a study of metastatic and nonmetastatic thyroid tumors. Across the whole study: A comparison of repertoires was made across blood and tumor or nodule tissue from malignant and benign thyroid patients.

J is TRBJ2-7 and V is TRBV20-1; 8 nucleotides agree with TRBD1. The sample taken for sequencing was tumor tissue. This clonotype originated in a female donor with papillary thyroid cancer or a benign thyroid nodule (not recorded which). Some clones in this sample may be carry-over from other donors' samples. CDR3 sequence: CSAPVGDRGHEQYF. Here the CDR3 DNA reads TGCAGTGCTCCCGTGGGAGACAGGGGTCACGAGCAGTACTTC.